The clone carrying this TCR beta chain was observed a handful of times. Generated by immunoSEQ multiplex PCR, the TCRdb table keeps only in-frame clones and is missing some. The sample has some 300,000 clones, less than 75% seen once. Germline CDR1 reads SGHRS; CDR2 reads YFSETQ. The CDR3 consists of 13 residues. V was shortened by 8 bases and J by 2 bases, with 13 bases between the two germline ends. The data derive from a study of shared clonotypes between healthy human individuals. Source material: memory CD4+ T cells sorted from blood. As for subset: CD45RA-negative fraction. The V call is TRBV5-1, the J call TRBJ1-2; no definite D call. The sequence was collected from a man aged 30 to 39 in good health. The CDR3 spells CASTVEGNYGYTF. In nucleotides, the CDR3 is TGCGCCAGTACGGTGGAGGGCAACTATGGCTACACCTTC. The entire variable domain, with the rest obtained from reference TRBV5-1 and TRBJ1-2, is as follows: KAGVTQTPRYLIKTRGQQVTLSCSPISGHRSVSWYQQTPGQGLQFLFEYFSETQRNKGNFPGRFSGRQFSNSRSEMNVSTLELGDSALYLCASTVEGNYGYTFGSGTRLTVV.